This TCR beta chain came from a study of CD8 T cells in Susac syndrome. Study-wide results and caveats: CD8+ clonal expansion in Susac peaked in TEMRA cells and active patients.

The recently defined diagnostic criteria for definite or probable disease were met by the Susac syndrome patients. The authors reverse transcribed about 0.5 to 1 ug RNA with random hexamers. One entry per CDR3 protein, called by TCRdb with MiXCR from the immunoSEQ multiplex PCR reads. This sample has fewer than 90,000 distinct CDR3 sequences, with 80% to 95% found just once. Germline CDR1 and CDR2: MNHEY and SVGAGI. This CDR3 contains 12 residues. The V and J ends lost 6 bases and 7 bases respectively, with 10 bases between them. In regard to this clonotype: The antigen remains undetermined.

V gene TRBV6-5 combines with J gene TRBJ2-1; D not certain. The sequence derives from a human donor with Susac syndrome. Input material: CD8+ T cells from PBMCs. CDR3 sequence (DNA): TGTGCCAGCAGCTCAACGTGGAATGAGCAGTTCTTC. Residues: CASSSTWNEQFF.